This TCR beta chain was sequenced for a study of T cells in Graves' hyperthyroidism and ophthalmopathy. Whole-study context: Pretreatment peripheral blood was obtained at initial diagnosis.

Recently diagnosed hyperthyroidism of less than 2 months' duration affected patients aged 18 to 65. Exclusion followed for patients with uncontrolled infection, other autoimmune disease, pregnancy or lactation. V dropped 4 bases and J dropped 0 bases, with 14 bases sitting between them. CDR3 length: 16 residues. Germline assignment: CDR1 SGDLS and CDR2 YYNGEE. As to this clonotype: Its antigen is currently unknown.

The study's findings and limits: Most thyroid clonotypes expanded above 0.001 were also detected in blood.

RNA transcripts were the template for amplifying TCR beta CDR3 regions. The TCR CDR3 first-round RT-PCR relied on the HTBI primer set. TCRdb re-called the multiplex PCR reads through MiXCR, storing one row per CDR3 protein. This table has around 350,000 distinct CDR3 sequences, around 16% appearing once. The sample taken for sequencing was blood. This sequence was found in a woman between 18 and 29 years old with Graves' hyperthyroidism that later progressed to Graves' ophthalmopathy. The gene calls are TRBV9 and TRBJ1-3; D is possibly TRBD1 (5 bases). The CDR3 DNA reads TGTGCCAGCAGCTACCGGGACGTAGTCTCTGGAAACACCATATATTTT. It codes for CASSYRDVVSGNTIYF.